The table lists the clone carrying this T cell receptor (beta chain) with many counts. The antigen is not known. The germline gives CDR1 SGHRS, CDR2 YFSETQ. The ends were cut back, 4 bases at V and 4 bases at J, with 14 bases in the middle. The CDR3 is 14 residues long. This record comes from a study of T cells in Graves' hyperthyroidism and ophthalmopathy. General study points: Most thyroid clonotypes expanded above 0.001 appeared in blood too.

From RNA transcripts, TCR beta CDR3 regions were amplified. The TCR CDR3 first-round RT-PCR relied on the HTBI primer set. Each CDR3 protein is one row after TCRdb ran MiXCR on the multiplex PCR reads. This table holds 220,000 or so distinct CDR3 sequences, around 15% found once. Fresh peripheral blood, 10 ml, was the source of the PBMCs. The chain has TRBV5-1 and TRBJ1-2; D is perhaps TRBD1 (5 bases). The TCR originated in a woman between 18 and 29 years old with Graves' ophthalmopathy. The source material was blood. This chain's CDR3 is CASSPGGQGYGYTF. The CDR3 DNA reads TGCGCCAGCAGCCCGGGTGGGCAGGGCTATGGCTACACCTTC.